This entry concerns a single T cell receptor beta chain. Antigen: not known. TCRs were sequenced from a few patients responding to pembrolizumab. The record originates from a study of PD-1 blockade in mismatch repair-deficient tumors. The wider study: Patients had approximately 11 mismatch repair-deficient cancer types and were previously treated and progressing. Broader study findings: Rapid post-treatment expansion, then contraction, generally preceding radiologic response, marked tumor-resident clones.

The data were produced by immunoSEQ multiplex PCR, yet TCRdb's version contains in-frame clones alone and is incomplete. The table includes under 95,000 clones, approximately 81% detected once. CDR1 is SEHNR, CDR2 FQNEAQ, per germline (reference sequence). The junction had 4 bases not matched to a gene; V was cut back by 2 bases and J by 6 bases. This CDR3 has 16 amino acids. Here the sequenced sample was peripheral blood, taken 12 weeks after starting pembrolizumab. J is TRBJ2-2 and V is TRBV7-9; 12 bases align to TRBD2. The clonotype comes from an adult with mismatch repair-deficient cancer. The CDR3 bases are TGTGCCAGCAGCTTATCGACTAGCGGGAGTTCCGGGGAGCTGTTTTTT. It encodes CASSLSTSGSSGELFF.